This T cell receptor (beta chain) was found in a study of blood T cell repertoires in COVID-19. Authors' analysis steps: Using reference gene primer amplification, nucleated cell counts were estimated. The repertoire was sequenced with immunoSEQ multiplex PCR; TCRdb's copy has only in-frame clones and lacks some. V, J and clone size were drawn from that table, and D and trimming were deduced from the DNA. This sample has 90,000 to 150,000 clones; about 85% occur once, and the top ten carry roughly 10%. V lost 5 bases to trimming and J lost 12 bases; unmatched junction nucleotides: 10. CDR3 size: 14 residues. Germline CDR1 reads SNHLY; CDR2 reads FYNNEI. This clone was counted once.

Sequencing used peripheral blood. This chain uses TRBV2 with TRBJ1-4, with TRBD1 identical over 9 bases. The TCR originated in a man older than 75 with acute or convalescent COVID-19. The DNA of the CDR3 is TGTGCCAGCAGTCCAACCGCGACAGGGGGTCAACTGTTTTTT. Its protein product is CASSPTATGGQLFF. The full variable domain, in which reference TRBV2 and TRBJ1-4 provide the parts outside the CDR3, is EPEVTQTPSHQVTQMGQEVILRCVPISNHLYFYWYRQILGQKVEFLVSFYNNEISEKSEIFDDQFSVERPDGSNFTLKIRSTKLEDSAMYFCASSPTATGGQLFFGSGTQLSVL.